This T cell receptor (beta chain) was recorded in a study of T cells in Graves' hyperthyroidism and ophthalmopathy. Trimming left V 2 bases short and J 1 base short, with 5 bases between. Germline loops: CDR1 SQVTM, CDR2 ANQGSEA. This CDR3 spans 12 amino acids. This clonotype was recorded many times. The TCR beta CDR3 regions underwent amplification using RNA transcripts as the source. The TCR CDR3 first-round RT-PCR relied on the HTBI primer set. TCRdb fed the multiplex PCR reads into MiXCR, producing one record per CDR3 protein. In the table there are about 350,000 distinct CDR3 sequences, approximately 15% of which are singletons.

The rearrangement joins TRBV29-1 to TRBJ2-5; no clear D gene. This receptor was taken from a woman younger than 45 with Graves' hyperthyroidism. Sequencing was done on a sample of blood. For the CDR3, the DNA is TGCAGCGTTGAACAGGCCCAAGAGACCCAGTACTTC. Protein product: CSVEQAQETQYF. Full variable domain (rest looked up from reference TRBV29-1 and TRBJ2-5): SAVISQKPSRDICQRGTSLTIQCQVDSQVTMMFWYRQQPGQSLTLIATANQGSEATYESGFVIDKFPISRPNLTFSTLTVSNMSPEDSSIYLCSVEQAQETQYFGPGTRLLVL.